One and the same sample provided the 6 T cell receptor beta chains below, sequenced in a study of T cell changes during pregnancy in multiple sclerosis. Clones were sequenced by immunoSEQ multiplex PCR, and TCRdb holds only the in-frame ones, with some missing. The repertoire has around 80,000 clones, approximately 90% of them found once; the top ten carry about 3%. The starting material was peripheral blood, obtained before pregnancy. All receptors come from a female donor with multiple sclerosis, enrolled in a pregnancy study.

This chain connects TRBV28 to TRBJ2-1, with TRBD2 matching over 11 bases. The CDR3 has 15 residues. Germline loops: CDR1 MDHEN, CDR2 SYDVKM. Trimming at V came to 2 bases and at J to 6 bases, leaving 3 bases not matched to a gene. As DNA, the CDR3 is TGTGCCAGCAGTTTAACTAGCGGGAGTTTCAATGAGCAGTTCTTC. Translating gives CASSLTSGSFNEQFF.

The rearrangement links TRBV5-1 to TRBJ2-7; possibly TRBD1 for D (6 bases). This CDR3 is built from 14 residues. Per the germline V gene, CDR1 is SGHRS and CDR2 is YFSETQ. The ends were cut back, 1 base at V and 1 base at J, with 9 bases in the middle. For the CDR3, the DNA is TGCGCCAGCAGCTTGATGGGACATTCCTACGAGCAGTACTTC. It is translated as CASSLMGHSYEQYF.

In its sample, this clone was seen once. CDR3 nucleotides: TGTGCCATCAGTCCGGGACAGGGGAGCAATCAGCCCCAGCATTTT. Amino acids: CAISPGQGSNQPQHF. The chain couples TRBV10-3 to TRBJ1-5; 10 nucleotides agree with TRBD1. J was trimmed by 1 base and V by 5 bases; bases with no gene match: 2. The CDR3 has 15 amino acids. Germline V gene sequence: CDR1 ENHRY, CDR2 SYGVKD.

This sequence joins TRBV5-1 and TRBJ1-2, with a possible D match to TRBD1 (6 bases). Trimming stripped 0 bases from V and 8 bases from J, with 11 bases between. Germline V gene data show CDR1 as SGHRS and CDR2 as YFSETQ. The CDR3 has 13 amino acids. This CDR3 is CASSLAGRGGYTF. The CDR3 DNA sequence: TGCGCCAGCAGCTTGGCCGGCAGGGGCGGCTACACCTTC.

This clone has just one count. The chain couples TRBV5-4 to TRBJ2-7, with 9 bases matching TRBD1. Trimming removed 5 bases from V and 3 bases from J; junction bases left unmatched: 3. Germline V gives CDR1 SGHNT, CDR2 YYREEE (reference sequence). CDR3 size: 13 residues. CDR3 sequence: CASRGQGNYEQYF. CDR3 sequence (DNA): TGTGCCAGCAGAGGACAGGGGAACTACGAGCAGTACTTC.

The chain has TRBV29-1 and TRBJ2-1; 11 positions match TRBD2. Germline CDR1 SQVTM, CDR2 ANQGSEA. There are 13 residues in the CDR3. Trimming cost V 6 bases and J 7 bases; bases outside gene matches: 5. The CDR3 spells CSVGTSGANEQFF. In DNA form, the CDR3 reads TGCAGCGTGGGGACTAGCGGAGCTAATGAGCAGTTCTTC.